This paragraph covers one T cell receptor beta chain sequence. Its matching antigen is unknown. Both 60 Vbeta primers and 13 Jbeta primers went into the PCR. Original processing notes: In a later analysis, approximately 80 million unique TCR beta chains included roughly 11 million shared by two or more donors. Here immunoSEQ multiplex PCR was the method, and the copy in TCRdb shows in-frame clones only, minus some. V, J and clone size are taken as reported in that table, and D and trimming were inferred from the DNA itself. This specimen shows about 100,000 clones; the ten leading clones hold 5% to 6.5%. This sample was included in a study of cytomegalovirus exposure and HLA in healthy donors. Study-level findings and limits: For most subjects, TCR beta sequences were reported to predict HLA-A and HLA-B alleles with accuracy. Association of a missense DCLRE1C variant with TCR beta V- and J-gene trimming was reported in a later analysis. Earlier results showed most TCR beta V segments being productive about 90% or about 30% of the time.

The sequenced material came from PBMCs. This TCR came from a girl between 5 and 17 years old in good health and CMV-seropositive.

This CDR3 reads CASPGTTSYNEQFF. The DNA for the CDR3 is TGTGCCAGCCCGGGGACAACCTCCTACAATGAGCAGTTCTTC. The chain is built from TRBV28 and TRBJ2-1; possible D gene TRBD1, 6 bases. This CDR3 has 14 amino acids. The germline CDR1 and CDR2 sequences are MDHEN and SYDVKM. The V gene lost 8 bases and the J gene lost 0 bases, with 11 bases spanning the gap.